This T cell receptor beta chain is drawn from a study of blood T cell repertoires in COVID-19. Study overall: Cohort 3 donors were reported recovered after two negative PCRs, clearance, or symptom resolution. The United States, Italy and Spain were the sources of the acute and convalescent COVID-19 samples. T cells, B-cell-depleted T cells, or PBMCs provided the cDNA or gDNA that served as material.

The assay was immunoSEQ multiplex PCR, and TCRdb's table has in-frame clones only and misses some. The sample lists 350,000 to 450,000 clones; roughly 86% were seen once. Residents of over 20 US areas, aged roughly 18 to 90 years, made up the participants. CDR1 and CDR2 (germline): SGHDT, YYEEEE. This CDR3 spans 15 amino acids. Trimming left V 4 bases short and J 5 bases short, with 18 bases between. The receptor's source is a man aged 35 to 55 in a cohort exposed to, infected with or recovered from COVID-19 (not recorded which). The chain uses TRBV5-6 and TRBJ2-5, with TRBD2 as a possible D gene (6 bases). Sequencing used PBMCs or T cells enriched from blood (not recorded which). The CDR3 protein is CASSDDPTGGETQYF. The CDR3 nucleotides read TGTGCCAGCAGCGACGACCCAACAGGAGGGGAGACCCAGTACTTC.